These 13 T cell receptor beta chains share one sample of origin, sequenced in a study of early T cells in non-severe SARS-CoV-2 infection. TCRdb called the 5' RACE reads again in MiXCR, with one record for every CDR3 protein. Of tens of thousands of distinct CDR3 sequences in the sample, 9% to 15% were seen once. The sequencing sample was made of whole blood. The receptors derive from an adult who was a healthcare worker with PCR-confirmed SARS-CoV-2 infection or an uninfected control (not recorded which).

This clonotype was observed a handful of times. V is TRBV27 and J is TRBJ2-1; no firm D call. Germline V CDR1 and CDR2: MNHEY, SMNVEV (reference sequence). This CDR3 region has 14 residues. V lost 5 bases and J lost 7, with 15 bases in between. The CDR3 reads CASSSSNSANEQFF. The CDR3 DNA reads TGTGCCAGCAGTAGCTCGAATTCGGCTAATGAGCAGTTCTTC.

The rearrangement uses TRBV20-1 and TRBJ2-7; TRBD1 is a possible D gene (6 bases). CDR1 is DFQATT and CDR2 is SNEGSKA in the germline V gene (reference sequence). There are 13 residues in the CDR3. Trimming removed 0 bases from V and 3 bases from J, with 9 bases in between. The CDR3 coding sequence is TGCAGTGCTAGAGAACAGGGTAACTACGAGCAGTACTTC. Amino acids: CSAREQGNYEQYF.

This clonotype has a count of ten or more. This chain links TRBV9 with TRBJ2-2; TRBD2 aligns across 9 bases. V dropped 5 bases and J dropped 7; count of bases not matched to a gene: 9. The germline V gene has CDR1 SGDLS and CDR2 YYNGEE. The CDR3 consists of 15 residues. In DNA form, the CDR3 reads TGTGCCAGCAGACCCTCCTGGCGGGAGGGCGGGGAGCTGTTTTTT. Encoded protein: CASRPSWREGGELFF.

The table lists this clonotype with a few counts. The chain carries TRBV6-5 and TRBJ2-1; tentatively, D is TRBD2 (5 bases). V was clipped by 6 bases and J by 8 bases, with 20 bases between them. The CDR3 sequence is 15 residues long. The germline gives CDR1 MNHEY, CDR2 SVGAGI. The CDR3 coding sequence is TGTGCCAGCAGCCGCCCGGGCTATAGCGTCCATGAGCAGTTCTTC. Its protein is CASSRPGYSVHEQFF.

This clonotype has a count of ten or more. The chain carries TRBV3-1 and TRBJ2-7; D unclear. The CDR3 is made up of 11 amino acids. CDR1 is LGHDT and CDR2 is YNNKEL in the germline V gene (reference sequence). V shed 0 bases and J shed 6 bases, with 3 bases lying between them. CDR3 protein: CASSQEGEQYF. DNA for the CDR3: TGTGCCAGCAGCCAAGAAGGCGAGCAGTACTTC.

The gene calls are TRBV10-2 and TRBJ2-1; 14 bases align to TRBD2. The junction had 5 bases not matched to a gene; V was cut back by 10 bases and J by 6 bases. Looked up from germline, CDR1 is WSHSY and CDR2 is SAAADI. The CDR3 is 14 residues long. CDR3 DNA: TGCGCCACGGGGACTAGCGGGAGTGGCAATGAGCAGTTCTTC. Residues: CATGTSGSGNEQFF.

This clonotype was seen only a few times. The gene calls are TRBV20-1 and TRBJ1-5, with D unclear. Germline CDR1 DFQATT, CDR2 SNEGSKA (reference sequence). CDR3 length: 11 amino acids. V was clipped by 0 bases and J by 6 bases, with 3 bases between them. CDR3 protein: CSARDGQPQHF. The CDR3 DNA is TGCAGTGCTAGAGATGGTCAGCCCCAGCATTTT.

CDR3 sequence: CASSSTGGGRYEQYF. CDR3 coding DNA: TGTGCCAGCAGCTCCACAGGGGGCGGGAGGTACGAGCAGTACTTC. The chain has TRBV7-9 and TRBJ2-7; D is perhaps TRBD1 (9 bases). CDR1 SEHNR and CDR2 FQNEAQ come from the germline V gene (reference sequence). There are 15 residues in the CDR3. V was shortened by 4 bases and J by 4 bases, with 17 bases between the two germline ends.

The CDR3 DNA follows: TGTGCCAGCAGCCAACGAGGGGGTACAGATACGCAGTATTTT. It encodes CASSQRGGTDTQYF. The chain joins TRBV3-1 to TRBJ2-3; tentative D call: TRBD1 (6 bases). Per the germline V gene, CDR1 is LGHDT and CDR2 is YNNKEL (reference sequence). Trimming took 2 bases from V and 3 from J, leaving 9 bases between them. The CDR3 has 14 amino acids.

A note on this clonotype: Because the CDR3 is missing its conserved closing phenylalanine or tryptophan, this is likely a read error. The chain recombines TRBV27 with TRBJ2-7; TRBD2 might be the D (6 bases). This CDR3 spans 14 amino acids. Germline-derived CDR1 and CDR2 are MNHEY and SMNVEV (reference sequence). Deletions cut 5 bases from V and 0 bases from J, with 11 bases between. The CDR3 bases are TGTGCCAGCAGTAGACTAGTGAGCTCCTACGAGCAGTACTCC. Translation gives CASSRLVSSYEQYS.

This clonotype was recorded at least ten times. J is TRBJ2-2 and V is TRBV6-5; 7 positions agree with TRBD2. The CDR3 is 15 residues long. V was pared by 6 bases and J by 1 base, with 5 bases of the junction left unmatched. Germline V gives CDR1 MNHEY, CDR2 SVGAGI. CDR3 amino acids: CASRFLAVNTGELFF. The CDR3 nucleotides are TGTGCCAGCAGATTCCTAGCGGTGAACACCGGGGAGCTGTTTTTT.

The CDR3 DNA follows: TGTGCCAGCAGTGCTACAGGGGGCGCAACCTTCGGAAACACCATATATTTT. Its protein product is CASSATGGATFGNTIYF. This rearrangement joins TRBV12-3 or TRBV12-4 to TRBJ1-3, with 9 bases identical to TRBD1. This CDR3 has 17 residues. The J segment lost 4 bases and the V segment lost 5 bases, leaving 12 bases of the junction unmatched.

CDR3 region: CASSSETTGGRFF. The CDR3 DNA reads as TGTGCCAGCAGCTCCGAAACTACAGGGGGGCGGTTCTTC. The V call is TRBV7-8, the J call TRBJ2-1, with TRBD1 matching 8 bases. Trimming at V came to 4 bases and at J to 15 bases, leaving 11 bases not matched to a gene. The CDR3 is made up of 13 amino acids. In germline, CDR1 is SGHVS, CDR2 FQNEAQ.